The 4 T cell receptor beta chains given below trace back to one sample, sequenced in a study of T cells in Graves' hyperthyroidism and ophthalmopathy. RNA transcripts were the template for amplifying TCR beta CDR3 regions. The TCR CDR3 first-round RT-PCR relied on the HTBI primer set. In TCRdb, the multiplex PCR reads were re-called with MiXCR into one record per CDR3 protein. The sample holds fewer than 350,000 distinct CDR3 sequences, 15% to 20% seen once. Source material: blood. These receptor sequences come from a woman aged 45-65 years with Graves' hyperthyroidism.

This clonotype was recorded at least ten times. The chain couples TRBV28 to TRBJ2-7; 8 bases match TRBD1. Germline CDR1 MDHEN, CDR2 SYDVKM. This CDR3 is built from 12 residues. V was clipped by 5 bases and J by 5 bases; unmatched bases: 2. CDR3 protein: CASSDRGNEQYF. CDR3 in DNA: TGTGCCAGCAGTGACAGGGGAAACGAGCAGTACTTC.

This clonotype was counted many times. The J gene is TRBJ1-1, the V gene TRBV12-3 or TRBV12-4; D uncertain. The CDR3 loop spans 11 amino acids. Trimming took off 2 bases at V and 8 bases at J, with 6 bases between the two ends. The CDR3 DNA reads as TGTGCCAGCAGTTTATCGGACGAAGCTTTCTTT. Protein sequence: CASSLSDEAFF.

Ten or more counts support this clonotype. This sequence joins TRBV20-1 and TRBJ2-7; the D is unclear. This CDR3 contains 17 residues. V lost 0 bases and J lost 3, with 21 bases in between. Germline CDR1 DFQATT, CDR2 SNEGSKA (reference sequence). The DNA of the CDR3 is TGCAGTGCTAGAGATAAGGCTCTCAAGCGTTCAGACTACGAGCAGTACTTC. Translation: CSARDKALKRSDYEQYF.

The rearrangement uses TRBV4-1 and TRBJ2-1; 7 positions agree with TRBD2. Germline lookup yields CDR1 MGHRA and CDR2 YSYEKL. V lost 1 base, J lost 4 bases, and 4 bases stayed unmatched. This CDR3 spans 15 amino acids. This chain's CDR3 is CASSQAQRDYNEQFF. CDR3 coding DNA: TGCGCCAGCAGCCAAGCCCAGCGGGATTACAATGAGCAGTTCTTC.